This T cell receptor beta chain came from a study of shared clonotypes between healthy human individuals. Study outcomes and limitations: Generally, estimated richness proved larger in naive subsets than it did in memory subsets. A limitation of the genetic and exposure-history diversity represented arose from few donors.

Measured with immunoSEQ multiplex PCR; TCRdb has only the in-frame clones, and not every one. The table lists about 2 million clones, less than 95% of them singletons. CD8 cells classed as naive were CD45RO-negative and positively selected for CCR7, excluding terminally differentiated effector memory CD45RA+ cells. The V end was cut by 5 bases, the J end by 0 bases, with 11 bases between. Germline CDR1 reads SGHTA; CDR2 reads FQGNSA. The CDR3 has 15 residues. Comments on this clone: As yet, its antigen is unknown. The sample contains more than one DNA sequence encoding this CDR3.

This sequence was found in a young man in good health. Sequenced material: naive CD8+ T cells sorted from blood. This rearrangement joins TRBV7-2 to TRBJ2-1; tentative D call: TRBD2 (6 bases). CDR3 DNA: TGTGCCAGCAGCCCGGACTATAGCTCCTACAATGAGCAGTTCTTC. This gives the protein CASSPDYSSYNEQFF.